The T cell receptor (beta chain) under discussion was sequenced for a study of response to subunit inactivated influenza vaccine. TCRdb used MiXCR to reprocess the RT-PCR reads, holding one entry per CDR3 protein. The sample lists about 540,000 distinct CDR3 sequences; around 25% were seen once. The CDR3 is 13 residues long. V lost 6 bases, J lost 3 bases, and 8 bases lay in between. The data were also submitted as part of a second study, on T cells expressing NK-cell markers. That work contributes: The TCR beta cDNA came from 5'RACE template switching with UMIs.

The V and J genes are TRBV12-3 or TRBV12-4 and TRBJ2-2; D uncertain. The receptor was isolated from a man over 45 who received an inactivated influenza vaccine. This material consisted of CD4+ T cells sorted from PBMCs, taken 11 to 12 days after vaccination. CDR3 loop: CASSTQDTGELFF. The CDR3 coding sequence is TGTGCCAGCAGCACCCAGGACACCGGGGAGCTGTTTTTT.